This paragraph reports one TCR beta chain. Its target is not known. A read error may account for a junction end that differs from germline. The CDR3 spans 19 residues. The data originate from a study of T cells after yellow fever vaccination. General study findings and limits: Among primary-vaccination clones, most reappeared after the booster, at approximately 97% for CD4 and roughly 90% for CD8.

As TCR cDNA was made by 5'RACE template switching, a universal primer site and UMIs were added. TCRdb re-called the 5' RACE reads with MiXCR, one entry per CDR3 protein. The sample records some 260,000 distinct CDR3 sequences, approximately 5.2% being singletons. The source material was CD4+ T cells sorted from PBMCs, sampled on the day of the yellow fever booster vaccination. The J gene is TRBJ2-4, the V gene TRBV12-3 or TRBV12-4, with 12 positions matching TRBD1. The source of this sequence is a young man who received the YFV17D yellow fever vaccine. Written as DNA, the CDR3 is TGTGCCAGCAGCTTAGGGGACAGGGGGCTTCTAATAGCCAAAAACATTCAGTACTTC. This sequence encodes CASSLGDRGLLIAKNIQYF.